This T cell receptor beta chain was found in a study of blood T cell repertoires in COVID-19. This CDR3 contains 15 residues. Per the germline V gene, CDR1 is SGDLS and CDR2 is YYNGEE. Trimming left V 0 bases short and J 2 bases short, with 11 bases between. Here immunoSEQ multiplex PCR was the method, and the copy in TCRdb shows in-frame clones only, minus some. The table lists about 140,000 clones, roughly 88% of them singletons. The rearrangement uses TRBV9 and TRBJ1-1; D gene ambiguous. The TCR was taken from a woman aged 55-69 years with acute or convalescent COVID-19. Sequencing was performed on peripheral blood. CDR3 region: CASSVGLQLNTEAFF. The DNA for the CDR3 is TGTGCCAGCAGCGTAGGACTCCAACTTAACACTGAAGCTTTCTTT. Full variable domain (remainder filled in from reference TRBV9 and TRBJ1-1): DSGVTQTPKHLITATGQRVTLRCSPRSGDLSVYWYQQSLDQGLQFLIQYYNGEERAKGNILERFSAQQFPDLHSELNLSSLELGDSALYFCASSVGLQLNTEAFFGQGTRLTVV.